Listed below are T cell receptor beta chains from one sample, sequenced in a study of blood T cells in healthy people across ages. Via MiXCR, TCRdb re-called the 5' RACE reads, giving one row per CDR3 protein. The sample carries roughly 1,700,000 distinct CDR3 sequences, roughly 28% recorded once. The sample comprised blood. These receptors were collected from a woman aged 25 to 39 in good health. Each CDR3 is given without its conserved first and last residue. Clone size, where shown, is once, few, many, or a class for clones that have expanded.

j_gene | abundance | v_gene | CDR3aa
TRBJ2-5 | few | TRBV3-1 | ASTQRGLSEQY
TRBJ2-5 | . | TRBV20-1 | SARDRIAGRETQY
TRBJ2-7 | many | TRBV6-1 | VRSYEQY
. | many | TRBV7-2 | ASSLVGQGMKTQY
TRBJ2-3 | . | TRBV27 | ASSPDRLPSTDTQY
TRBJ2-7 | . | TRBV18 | ASSKSGTLYEQY
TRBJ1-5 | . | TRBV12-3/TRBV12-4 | ASSPGDNLGNQPQH
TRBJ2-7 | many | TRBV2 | ASREDTYEQY
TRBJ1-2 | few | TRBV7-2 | ASSFPDRDYGYT
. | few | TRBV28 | ATIQQVPNEQY
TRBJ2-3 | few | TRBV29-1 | SARTRGPTDTQY
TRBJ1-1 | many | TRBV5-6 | ASSLVRNTEAF
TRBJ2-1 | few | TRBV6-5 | ASSYSLGQSTNEQF
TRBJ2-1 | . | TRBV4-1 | ASSQEVLGRGSSYNEQF
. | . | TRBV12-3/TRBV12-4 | ASSSSELIYEQY
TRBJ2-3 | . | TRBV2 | ASRNDRGTDTQY
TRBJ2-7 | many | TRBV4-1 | ASSQDPAEGAYEQY
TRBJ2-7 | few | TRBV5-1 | ASSLGPSGRGEQY
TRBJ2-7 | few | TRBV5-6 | ASSSDREEQY
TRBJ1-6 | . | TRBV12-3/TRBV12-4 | ASSPRTPYNSPLH
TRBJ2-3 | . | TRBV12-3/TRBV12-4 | ASSLGSTSGGLSTDTQY
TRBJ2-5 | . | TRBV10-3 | AISGTSGQEAQY
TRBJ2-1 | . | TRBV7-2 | ASSRDSRDEQF
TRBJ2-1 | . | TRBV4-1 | AGSQRFASIYNEQF
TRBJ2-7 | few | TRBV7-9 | ASSLVGQGAGEQY
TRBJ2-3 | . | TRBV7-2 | ASSLAAGEEDTQY
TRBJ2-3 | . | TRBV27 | ASSSYRLVGDVDTQY
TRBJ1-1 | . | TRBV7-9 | ASSLMGQAF
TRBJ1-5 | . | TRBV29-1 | SALTGLSNQPQH
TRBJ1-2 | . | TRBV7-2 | ASSYRLGARGYT
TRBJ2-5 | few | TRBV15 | ATSRDLGVRETQY
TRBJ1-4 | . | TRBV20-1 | SASQGTNEKRF
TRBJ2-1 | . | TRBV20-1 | SLYSGTSGSNEQF
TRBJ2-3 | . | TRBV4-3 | ASSQAPGPGTQY
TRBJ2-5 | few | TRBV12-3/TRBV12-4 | ASSLSAAQETQY
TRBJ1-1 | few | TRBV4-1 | ASSQRDGEAF
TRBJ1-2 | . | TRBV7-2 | ASSLNIGYT
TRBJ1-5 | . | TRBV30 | AWSQGEDQPQH
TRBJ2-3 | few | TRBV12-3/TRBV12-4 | ASSSSARSSTDTQY
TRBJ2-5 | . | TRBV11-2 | ASSLRSLGLAGAPSETQY
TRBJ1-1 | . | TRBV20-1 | SAREWRGRNTEAF
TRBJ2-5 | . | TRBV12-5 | ASGWTPRVETQY
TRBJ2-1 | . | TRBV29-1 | SVTGTRGFRDDSEQF
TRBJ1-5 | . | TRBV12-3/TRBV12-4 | ASSWGLVQPQH
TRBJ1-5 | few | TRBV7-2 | ASSQGYAGQPQH
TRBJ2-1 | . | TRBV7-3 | ASSRTGFNEQF
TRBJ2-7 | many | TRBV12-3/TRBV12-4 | ASGGSYYEQY
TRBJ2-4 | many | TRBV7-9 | ASSSGLAGGPLMAKNIQY
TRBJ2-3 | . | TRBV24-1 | ATSNSASEVHSDTQY
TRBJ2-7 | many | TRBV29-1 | SVERLSQYEQY
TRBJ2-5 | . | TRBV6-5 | ASSYFTALNRDRGYETQY
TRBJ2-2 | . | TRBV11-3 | ASSSGQGDWTGELF
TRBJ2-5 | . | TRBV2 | ASSVAVLQETQY
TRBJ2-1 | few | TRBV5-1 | ASSLPGTSGANEQF
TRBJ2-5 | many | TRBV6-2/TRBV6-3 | ASHQGGGETQY
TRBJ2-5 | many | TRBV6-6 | ASSYVGETQY
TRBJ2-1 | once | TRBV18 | ASSRGTGGHNEQF
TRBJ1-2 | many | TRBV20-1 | SARDRDSGIYGYT
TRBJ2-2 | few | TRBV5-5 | ASSPLAANTGELF
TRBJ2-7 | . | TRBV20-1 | SARPLTGDPHEQY